The sequence of this TCR beta chain was determined in a study of CD8+CD57+ T cells in acquired aplastic anemia. Whole-study context: Across the sorted CD4+ and CD8+ cells, DNA amounts averaged about 3.2 ug. Study-wide results and caveats: Overlapping CD8+ CDR3 repertoires of patients and controls contained around 31 shared sequences.

This clonotype was picked up many times. Antigen: not known. Germline V gives CDR1 LNHDA, CDR2 SQIVND (reference sequence). V lost 10 bases, J lost 0 bases, and 15 bases lay in between. This CDR3 has 14 residues. CD8+CD57+ cell expansion, shown by flow cytometry, had occurred in the patients selected for sequencing. Patient blood was sampled before any therapy had been received. Template material for TCR beta VDJ and CDR3 profiling consisted of genomic DNA. One entry per CDR3 protein results from TCRdb running MiXCR on the reads. The sample carries 450,000 to 600,000 distinct CDR3 sequences, around 32% recorded once.

The chain recombines TRBV19 with TRBJ1-1; the D gene is possibly TRBD1 (5 bases). The sequenced sample was sorted CD4+, CD8+, or CD8+CD57+ T cells (not recorded which) from PBMCs. This sequence originates from a human donor with aplastic anemia. CDR3 in amino acids: CATPKGRVNTEAFF. The CDR3 DNA is TGTGCCACCCCGAAGGGACGAGTGAACACTGAAGCTTTCTTT.